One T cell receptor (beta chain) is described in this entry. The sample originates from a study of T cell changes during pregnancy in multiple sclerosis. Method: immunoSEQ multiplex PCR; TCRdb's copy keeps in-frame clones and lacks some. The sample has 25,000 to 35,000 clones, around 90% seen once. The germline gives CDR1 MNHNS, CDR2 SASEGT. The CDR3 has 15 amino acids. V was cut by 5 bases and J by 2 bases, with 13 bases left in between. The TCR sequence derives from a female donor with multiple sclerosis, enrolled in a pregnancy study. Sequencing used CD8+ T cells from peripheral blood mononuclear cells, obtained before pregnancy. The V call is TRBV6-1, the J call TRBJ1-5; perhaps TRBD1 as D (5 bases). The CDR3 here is CASSRDSEGNQPQHF. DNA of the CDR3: TGTGCCAGCAGTCGGGACTCCGAGGGCAATCAGCCCCAGCATTTT.